One and the same sample provided the 21 T cell receptor beta chains below, sequenced in a study of blood T cell repertoires in COVID-19. Clones were sequenced by immunoSEQ multiplex PCR, and TCRdb holds only the in-frame ones, with some missing. The sample includes roughly 700,000 clones, 85% to 90% of them seen just once. Sequenced material: peripheral blood. The receptors were sampled from a woman between 18 and 29 years old with acute or convalescent COVID-19.

The V call is TRBV5-1, the J call TRBJ2-6; D unresolved. V lost 4 bases and J 0 bases, leaving 17 bases between the germline ends. Germline loops: CDR1 SGHRS, CDR2 YFSETQ. This CDR3 contains 18 residues. CDR3 protein: CASSKAELAASGANVLTF. As DNA, the CDR3 is TGCGCCAGCAGCAAAGCAGAATTAGCCGCCTCTGGGGCCAACGTCCTGACTTTC.

DNA of the CDR3: TGCGCCAGCAGCTTGGCCGGGGGGAGCCGGGAGACCCAGTACTTC. Encoded protein: CASSLAGGSRETQYF. The chain carries TRBV5-1 and TRBJ2-5; TRBD2 matches at 7 bases. CDR3 length: 15 amino acids. Germline CDR1 and CDR2: SGHRS and YFSETQ. Trimming took 0 bases from V and 5 from J; bases not matched to a gene: 7.

The chain couples TRBV7-2 to TRBJ1-1; D is possibly TRBD1 (5 bases). Germline V gives CDR1 SGHTA, CDR2 FQGNSA. The CDR3 spans 13 residues. Between the trimmed V and J ends, which lost 6 bases and 4 bases, there was a span of 12 bases. The CDR3 sequence is CASRLLGGTEAFF. In nucleotides, the CDR3 is TGTGCCAGCAGACTTCTCGGGGGCACTGAAGCTTTCTTT.

J is TRBJ1-2 and V is TRBV9, with D possibly TRBD1 on 5 matching bases. This CDR3 has 13 amino acids. Trimming took 4 bases from V and 6 from J, leaving 13 bases between them. The germline V gene has CDR1 SGDLS and CDR2 YYNGEE. CDR3 region: CASSPVQGHGYTF. CDR3 DNA: TGTGCCAGCAGCCCTGTCCAGGGTCATGGCTACACCTTC.

The chain links TRBV30 to TRBJ2-3; maybe TRBD1 (8 bases). Trimming took off 7 bases at V and 6 bases at J, with 14 bases between the two ends. CDR1 GTSNPN and CDR2 SVGIG come from the germline V gene (reference sequence). The CDR3 runs to 12 residues. CDR3 loop: CAFTGGGDTQYF. The CDR3 DNA reads TGTGCCTTTACAGGGGGGGGCGATACGCAGTATTTT.

This clone was seen just once. The CDR3, as DNA: TGTGCCAGCAGCCGCGATGCCGGGACAGGGGGTGGCTACACCTTC. It yields the protein CASSRDAGTGGGYTF. V gene TRBV7-2 combines with J gene TRBJ1-2, with 11 nucleotides matching TRBD1. The trim removed 5 bases at V and 7 bases at J, leaving 9 bases unmatched. The CDR3 runs 15 residues. Germline CDR1 SGHTA, CDR2 FQGNSA.

The gene calls are TRBV7-9 and TRBJ2-7; no firm D call. CDR1 SEHNR and CDR2 FQNEAQ come from the germline V gene (reference sequence). V gave up 5 bases and J gave up 6 bases, with 17 bases separating them. The CDR3 spans 14 residues. The CDR3 reads CASSAPQTSAEQYF. CDR3 bases: TGTGCCAGCAGCGCCCCACAGACCTCGGCCGAGCAGTACTTC.

J is TRBJ1-1 and V is TRBV4-3; D might be TRBD1 (5 bases). This CDR3 spans 17 amino acids. In germline, CDR1 is LGHNA, CDR2 YSLEER. Trimming removed 0 bases from V and 3 bases from J, with 17 bases in between. CDR3 amino acids: CASSQDLGRPGDTEAFF. The CDR3, as DNA: TGCGCCAGCAGCCAAGATCTGGGACGCCCGGGGGACACTGAAGCTTTCTTT.

This clone has more than one count but fewer than ten. CDR3 bases: TGTGCCAGCAGGCTACCCCCTTACAGGGACGGGGAGCTGTTTTTT. Protein sequence: CASRLPPYRDGELFF. The chain couples TRBV2 to TRBJ2-2; TRBD1 might be the D (6 bases). The V gene lost 6 bases and the J gene lost 7 bases, with 18 bases spanning the gap. Looked up from germline, CDR1 is SNHLY and CDR2 is FYNNEI. The CDR3 is made up of 15 amino acids.

This clone appeared a single time. DNA for the CDR3: TGTGCCAGCAGCTTATTTTACAGGGGCGGCTACACCTTC. Encoded protein: CASSLFYRGGYTF. V usage is TRBV7-2 and J usage is TRBJ1-2, with 7 nucleotides matching TRBD1. Germline CDR1 and CDR2: SGHTA and FQGNSA. CDR3 length: 13 amino acids. V dropped 2 bases and J dropped 8; count of bases not matched to a gene: 5.

CDR3 nucleotide sequence: TGTGCCAGCAGTTCTTACAGGGACGGGGAGCTGTTTTTT. Translation gives CASSSYRDGELFF. The chain recombines TRBV6-5 with TRBJ2-2; D might be TRBD1 (6 bases). This CDR3 comprises 13 residues. The ends were cut back, 4 bases at V and 7 bases at J, with 10 bases in the middle. Germline V CDR1 and CDR2: MNHEY, SVGAGI.

The chain is built from TRBV25-1 and TRBJ2-3, with D tentatively TRBD2 (6 bases). CDR1 and CDR2 (germline): MGHDK, SYGVNS. V lost 8 bases and J lost 0, with 9 bases in between. There are 13 residues in the CDR3. This CDR3 reads CASGRGSTDTQYF. CDR3 in DNA: TGTGCCAGCGGCCGGGGGAGCACAGATACGCAGTATTTT.

This chain links TRBV6-5 with TRBJ1-5, with D perhaps TRBD1 (5 bases). V dropped 6 bases and J dropped 0 bases, with 9 bases sitting between them. Per the germline V gene, CDR1 is MNHEY and CDR2 is SVGAGI. This CDR3 is 14 amino acids long. CDR3 in amino acids: CASRADSSNQPQHF. In DNA, the CDR3 is TGTGCCAGCAGAGCTGACAGTAGCAATCAGCCCCAGCATTTT.

The chain carries TRBV7-9 and TRBJ1-2; 8 bases match TRBD1. J was trimmed by 6 bases and V by 5 bases; bases with no gene match: 5. This CDR3 contains 13 residues. The germline gives CDR1 SEHNR, CDR2 FQNEAQ (reference sequence). The CDR3 DNA reads as TGTGCCAGCAGCCCAGGGGGCTGGGATGGCTACACCTTC. Translating gives CASSPGGWDGYTF.

The chain joins TRBV24-1 to TRBJ1-1; D gene unclear. V lost 2 bases, J lost 8 bases, and 11 bases lay in between. The CDR3 extends over 13 amino acids. Germline V lookup: CDR1 KGHDR, CDR2 SFDVKD. In DNA form, the CDR3 reads TGTGCCACCAGTGATTCCACGGTCCCGGAAGCTTTCTTT. This sequence encodes CATSDSTVPEAFF.

The chain uses TRBV11-2 and TRBJ1-1, with 9 bases that match TRBD1. Trimming at V came to 7 bases and at J to 6 bases, leaving 15 bases not matched to a gene. Germline CDR1 is SGHAT and CDR2 is FQNNGV. The CDR3 totals 16 residues. The DNA of the CDR3 is TGTGCCAGCAACCCTACGGGACAGGGTACCTTCGCTGAAGCTTTCTTT. Translation: CASNPTGQGTFAEAFF.

The genes are TRBV14 and TRBJ1-2; TRBD1 matches at 10 bases. Germline loops: CDR1 SGHDN, CDR2 FVKESK. The CDR3 consists of 18 residues. The ends lost 1 base at V and 8 bases at J; junction bases unmatched: 16. The CDR3 DNA is TGTGCCAGCAGCCAAGGATCGATTGGGGACAGGGGTCCCTTCGGCTACACCTTC. Translation: CASSQGSIGDRGPFGYTF.

The rearrangement joins TRBV19 to TRBJ1-1; no reliable D call. The germline V gene has CDR1 LNHDA and CDR2 SQIVND (reference sequence). The CDR3 is 12 residues long. The germline V and J ends were trimmed by 7 bases and 5 bases, with 11 bases remaining between them. CDR3 amino acids: CASTLGRTEAFF. The CDR3, as DNA: TGTGCCAGTACCCTCGGGAGAACTGAAGCTTTCTTT.

The rearrangement joins TRBV19 to TRBJ1-5; 8 nucleotides match TRBD1. CDR3 length: 15 residues. After removal of 6 bases from V and 7 bases from J, the junction contained 11 bases not matched to a gene. The V gene's germline CDR1 is LNHDA and CDR2 SQIVND (reference sequence). The CDR3 sequence is CASREQGALFQPQHF. For the CDR3, the DNA is TGTGCCAGTAGAGAGCAGGGGGCACTCTTCCAGCCCCAGCATTTT.

The chain has TRBV28 and TRBJ1-2, with D hard to call. There are 14 residues in the CDR3. Germline loops: CDR1 MDHEN, CDR2 SYDVKM. The V end was cut by 5 bases, the J end by 0 bases, with 10 bases between. DNA of the CDR3: TGTGCCAGCAGTCTATTTCATTCTAACTATGGCTACACCTTC. Protein: CASSLFHSNYGYTF.

The chain joins TRBV13 to TRBJ1-2, with 8 nucleotides matching TRBD1. Looked up from germline, CDR1 is PRHDT and CDR2 is FYEKMQ (reference sequence). The CDR3 runs 14 residues. V shed 5 bases, J shed 3 bases, and the junction held 5 bases outside the gene matches. The CDR3 reads CASSHRGLDYGYTF. The CDR3 DNA is TGTGCCAGCAGCCACAGGGGGTTGGACTATGGCTACACCTTC.